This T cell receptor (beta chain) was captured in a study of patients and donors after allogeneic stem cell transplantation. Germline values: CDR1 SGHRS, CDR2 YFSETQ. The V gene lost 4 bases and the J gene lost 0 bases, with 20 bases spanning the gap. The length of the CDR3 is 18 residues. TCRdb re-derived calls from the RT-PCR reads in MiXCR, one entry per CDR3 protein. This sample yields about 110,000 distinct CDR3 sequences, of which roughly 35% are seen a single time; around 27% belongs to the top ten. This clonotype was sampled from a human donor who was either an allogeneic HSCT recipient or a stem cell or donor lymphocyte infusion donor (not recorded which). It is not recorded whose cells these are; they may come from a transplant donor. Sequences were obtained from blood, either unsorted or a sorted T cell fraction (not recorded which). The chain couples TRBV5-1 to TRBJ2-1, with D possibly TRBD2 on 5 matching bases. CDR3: CASSALGRGPRSYNEQFF. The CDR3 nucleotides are TGCGCCAGCAGCGCCCTAGGGCGAGGGCCCCGCTCCTACAATGAGCAGTTCTTC.